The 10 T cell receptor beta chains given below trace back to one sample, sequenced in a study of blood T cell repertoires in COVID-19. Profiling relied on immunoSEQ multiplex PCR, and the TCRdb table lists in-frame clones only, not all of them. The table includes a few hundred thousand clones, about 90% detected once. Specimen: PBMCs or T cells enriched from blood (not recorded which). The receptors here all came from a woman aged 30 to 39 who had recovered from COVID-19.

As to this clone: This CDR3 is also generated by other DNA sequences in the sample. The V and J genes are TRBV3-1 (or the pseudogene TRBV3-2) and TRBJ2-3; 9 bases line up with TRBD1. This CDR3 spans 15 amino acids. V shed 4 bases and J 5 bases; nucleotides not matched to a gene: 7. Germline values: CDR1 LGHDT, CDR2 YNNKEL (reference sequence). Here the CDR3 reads CASSPDRGSGDTQYF. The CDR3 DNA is TGTGCCAGCAGCCCAGACAGGGGGTCCGGAGATACGCAGTATTTT.

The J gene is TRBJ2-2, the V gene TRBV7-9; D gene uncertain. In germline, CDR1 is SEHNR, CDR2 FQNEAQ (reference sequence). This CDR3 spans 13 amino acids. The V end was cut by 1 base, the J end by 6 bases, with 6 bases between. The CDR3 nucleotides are TGTGCCAGCAGCTTAGTAGAGGCCGGGGAGCTGTTTTTT. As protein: CASSLVEAGELFF.

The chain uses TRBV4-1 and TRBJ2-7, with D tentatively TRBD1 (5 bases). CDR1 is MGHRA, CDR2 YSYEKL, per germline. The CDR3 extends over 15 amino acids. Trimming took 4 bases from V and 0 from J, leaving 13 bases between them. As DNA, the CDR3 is TGCGCCAGCAGCCCTCACAGGACGCCCTCCTACGAGCAGTACTTC. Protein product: CASSPHRTPSYEQYF.

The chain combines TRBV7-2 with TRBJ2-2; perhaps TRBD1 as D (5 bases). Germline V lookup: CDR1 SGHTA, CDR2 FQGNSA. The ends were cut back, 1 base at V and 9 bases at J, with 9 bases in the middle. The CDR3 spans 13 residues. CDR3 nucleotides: TGTGCCAGCAGCTTAGTGGGGCCCCGGGAGCTGTTTTTT. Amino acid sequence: CASSLVGPRELFF. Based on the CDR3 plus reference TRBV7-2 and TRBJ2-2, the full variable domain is GAGVSQSPSNKVTEKGKDVELRCDPISGHTALYWYRQSLGQGLEFLIYFQGNSAPDKSGLPSDRFSAERTGGSVSTLTIQRTQQEDSAVYLCASSLVGPRELFFGEGSRLTVL.

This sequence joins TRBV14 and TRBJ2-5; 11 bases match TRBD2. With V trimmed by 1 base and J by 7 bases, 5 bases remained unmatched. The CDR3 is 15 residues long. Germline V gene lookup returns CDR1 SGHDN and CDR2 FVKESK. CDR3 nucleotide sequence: TGTGCCAGCAGCCAAGGACTAGCGGGGCGCGGGACCCAGTACTTC. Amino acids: CASSQGLAGRGTQYF.

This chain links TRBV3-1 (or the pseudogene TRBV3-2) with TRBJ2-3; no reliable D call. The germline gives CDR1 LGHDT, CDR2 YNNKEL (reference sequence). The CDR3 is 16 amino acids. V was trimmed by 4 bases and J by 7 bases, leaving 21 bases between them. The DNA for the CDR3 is TGTGCCAGCAGCCCCGTCTCCTCTATGGGTACTAATACGCAGTATTTT. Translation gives CASSPVSSMGTNTQYF.

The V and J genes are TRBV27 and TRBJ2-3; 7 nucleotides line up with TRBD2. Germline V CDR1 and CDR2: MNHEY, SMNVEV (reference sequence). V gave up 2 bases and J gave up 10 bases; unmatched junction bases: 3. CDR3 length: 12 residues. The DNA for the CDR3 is TGTGCCAGCAGTTTACAGCGGGGACCGCAGTATTTT. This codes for CASSLQRGPQYF.

The CDR3 DNA follows: TGTGCCAGCAGCAATTCGGGGGATAACTATGGCTACACCTTC. Amino acid sequence: CASSNSGDNYGYTF. The chain links TRBV6-5 to TRBJ1-2, with D possibly matching TRBD1 (5 bases). V lost 6 bases and J lost 1, with 12 bases in between. Per germline, CDR1 MNHEY and CDR2 SVGAGI. The length of the CDR3 is 14 residues.

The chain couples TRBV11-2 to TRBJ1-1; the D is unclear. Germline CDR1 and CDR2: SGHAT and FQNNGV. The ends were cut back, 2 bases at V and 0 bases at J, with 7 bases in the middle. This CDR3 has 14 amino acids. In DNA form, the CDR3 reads TGTGCCAGCAGCTTATTATACATGAACACTGAAGCTTTCTTT. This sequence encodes CASSLLYMNTEAFF.

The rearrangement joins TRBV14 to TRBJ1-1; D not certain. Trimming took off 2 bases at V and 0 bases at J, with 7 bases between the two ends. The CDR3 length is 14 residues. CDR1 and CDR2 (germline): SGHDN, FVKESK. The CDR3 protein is CASSQSTVNTEAFF. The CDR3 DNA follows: TGTGCCAGCAGCCAATCAACGGTGAACACTGAAGCTTTCTTT.